What follows are 17 T cell receptor beta chains derived from one specimen sequenced in a study of OX40 agonist ivuxolimab in advanced cancers. Clones were read by immunoSEQ multiplex PCR, and TCRdb kept only the in-frame ones, dropping some. The table lists about 45,000 clones, 84% of them singletons. The specimen comprised CD4+ or CD8+ T cells sorted from blood, sampled in a trial of the OX40 agonist ivuxolimab. These receptors were collected from an adult with an advanced solid tumor such as melanoma, head and neck, liver or kidney cancer.

This rearrangement joins TRBV27 to TRBJ1-5, with D maybe TRBD1 (6 bases). In germline, CDR1 is MNHEY, CDR2 SMNVEV (reference sequence). V lost 3 bases, J lost 3 bases, and 12 bases lay in between. This CDR3 spans 15 amino acids. In nucleotides, the CDR3 is TGTGCCAGCAGTTTGAAAGGGGGTACCAATCAGCCCCAGCATTTT. It encodes CASSLKGGTNQPQHF.

This CDR3 is CASSEVQSIPYGYTF. The CDR3 region has the DNA TGTGCCAGCAGTGAGGTACAGAGCATCCCCTATGGCTACACCTTC. The chain links TRBV6-4 to TRBJ1-2; no definite D call. CDR1 and CDR2 from the germline V gene are MRHNA and SNTAGT. The CDR3 length is 15 residues. V gave up 3 bases and J gave up 4 bases, with 15 bases separating them.

The chain couples TRBV5-1 to TRBJ2-1; tentatively, D is TRBD2 (5 bases). The V gene's germline CDR1 is SGHRS and CDR2 YFSETQ. The CDR3 sequence is 13 residues long. Trimming removed 0 bases at V and 9 bases at J, with 10 bases between. CDR3 sequence (DNA): TGCGCCAGCAGCTTGGAGGGAGAAGGTGAGCAGTTCTTC. It codes for CASSLEGEGEQFF.

This clone appeared a single time. The genes are TRBV6-1 and TRBJ2-2, with 9 bases aligning to TRBD1. This CDR3 has 14 residues. Losses at the gene ends were 7 bases for V and 7 bases for J; bases not matched to a gene: 7. The germline V gene has CDR1 MNHNS and CDR2 SASEGT. CDR3 region: CASIRDRVVGELFF. In nucleotides, the CDR3 is TGTGCCAGCATAAGGGACAGGGTTGTCGGGGAGCTGTTTTTT.

The rearrangement links TRBV5-1 to TRBJ2-1, with TRBD2 matching over 10 bases. Germline CDR1 SGHRS, CDR2 YFSETQ. This CDR3 is built from 14 residues. The J segment lost 4 bases and the V segment lost 8 bases, leaving 6 bases of the junction unmatched. CDR3 coding DNA: TGCGCCAGTACCGGACTAGCGGCATACAATGAGCAGTTCTTC. Amino acids: CASTGLAAYNEQFF.

The chain is built from TRBV19 and TRBJ2-1, with 7 bases aligning to TRBD1. V trimming: 8 bases; J trimming: 0 bases; junction bases outside the gene matches: 7. The CDR3 has 15 residues. Looked up from germline, CDR1 is LNHDA and CDR2 is SQIVND (reference sequence). The DNA of the CDR3 is TGTGCCAGTGCAGAGGGGGCCGGCTCCTACAATGAGCAGTTCTTC. It translates to CASAEGAGSYNEQFF.

This clone was seen a handful of times. This sequence joins TRBV5-1 and TRBJ2-1; a possible D gene is TRBD2 (5 bases). Germline V gene data show CDR1 as SGHRS and CDR2 as YFSETQ. V was cut by 6 bases and J by 5 bases, with 21 bases left in between. The CDR3 is 16 amino acids. CDR3 DNA: TGCGCCAGCACCCTTGGAGGCTTCCAACTTAACAATGAGCAGTTCTTC. It codes for CASTLGGFQLNNEQFF.

The J gene is TRBJ2-6, the V gene TRBV7-2, with unresolved D. V was pared by 1 base and J by 2 bases, with 6 bases between. The CDR3 loop spans 15 amino acids. The germline V gene encodes CDR1 SGHTA and CDR2 FQGNSA. Here the CDR3 DNA reads TGTGCCAGCAGCTTAGTGGGTACTGGGGCCAACGTCCTGACTTTC. The encoded protein is CASSLVGTGANVLTF.

This chain joins TRBV7-2 and TRBJ2-7; the D call may be TRBD1 or TRBD2 (5 bases each). The CDR3 covers 16 residues. The germline gives CDR1 SGHTA, CDR2 FQGNSA. Trimming cost V 1 base and J 2 bases, with 15 bases left between them. CDR3 protein: CASSLDLGTVTYEQYF. Written as DNA, the CDR3 is TGTGCCAGCAGCTTAGATCTTGGGACGGTAACCTACGAGCAGTACTTC.

The chain is built from TRBV10-3 and TRBJ1-2; the D gene is possibly TRBD1 (5 bases). V shed 5 bases and J shed 3 bases, with 10 bases lying between them. In germline, CDR1 is ENHRY, CDR2 SYGVKD. The CDR3 loop spans 13 amino acids. The CDR3 sequence: CAISYDRDYGYTF. For the CDR3, the DNA is TGTGCCATCAGTTACGACAGAGACTATGGCTACACCTTC.

This clone appeared a single time. The rearrangement links TRBV5-4 to TRBJ2-5; 8 nucleotides align to TRBD2. This CDR3 region has 15 residues. The germline CDR1 and CDR2 sequences are SGHNT and YYREEE (reference sequence). Unmatched junction bases numbered 9, after V lost 3 bases and J lost 5 bases. The CDR3 sequence is CASSSGTSGRETQYF. The CDR3 coding sequence is TGTGCCAGCAGCTCAGGGACTAGTGGGAGGGAGACCCAGTACTTC. Using reference TRBV5-4 and TRBJ2-5 for the parts outside the CDR3, the full variable domain is ETGVTQSPTHLIKTRGQQVTLRCSSQSGHNTVSWYQQALGQGPQFIFQYYREEENGRGNFPPRFSGLQFPNYSSELNVNALELDDSALYLCASSSGTSGRETQYFGPGTRLLVL.

This clone was seen only a few times. J is TRBJ2-2 and V is TRBV18; D is possibly TRBD1 or TRBD2 (5 bases each). V lost 8 bases and J 0 bases, leaving 13 bases between the germline ends. The CDR3 is 15 amino acids. From germline, CDR1 is KGHSH and CDR2 LQKENI. CDR3 in DNA: TGTGCCAGCCCCTCCGGGACCCCGAACACCGGGGAGCTGTTTTTT. This gives the protein CASPSGTPNTGELFF.

The chain combines TRBV7-2 with TRBJ1-1; D ambiguous. Trimming took 5 bases from V and 10 from J, leaving 11 bases between them. CDR1 is SGHTA and CDR2 is FQGNSA in the germline V gene. This CDR3 has 11 residues. This CDR3 is CASSPDRVAFF. The DNA of the CDR3 is TGTGCCAGCAGCCCGGACCGGGTAGCTTTCTTT.

The rearrangement joins TRBV7-3 to TRBJ2-3; D is possibly TRBD1 (6 bases). Germline CDR1 is SGHTA and CDR2 is FQGTGA. This CDR3 is built from 17 residues. V was pared by 2 bases and J by 8 bases, with 23 bases between. DNA for the CDR3: TGTGCCAGCAGCTTAGCCAGGAGACAGGACCTAGGAGGTACGCAGTATTTT. Protein: CASSLARRQDLGGTQYF.

The chain employs TRBV19 and TRBJ1-5; D gene ambiguous. The V and J ends lost 3 bases and 7 bases respectively, with 7 bases between them. The V gene's germline CDR1 is LNHDA and CDR2 SQIVND (reference sequence). The CDR3 length is 12 residues. CDR3 in amino acids: CASSIRVQPQHF. The DNA of the CDR3 is TGTGCCAGTAGTATCCGGGTCCAGCCCCAGCATTTT. The whole variable domain, remainder taken from reference TRBV19 and TRBJ1-5, is DGGITQSPKYLFRKEGQNVTLSCEQNLNHDAMYWYRQDPGQGLRLIYYSQIVNDFQKGDIAEGYSVSREKKESFPLTVTSAQKNPTAFYLCASSIRVQPQHFGDGTRLSIL.

The J gene is TRBJ1-5, the V gene TRBV6-5; the match to TRBD1 covers 7 bases. The CDR3 runs 13 residues. CDR1 and CDR2 (germline): MNHEY, SVGAGI. The V gene end was trimmed by 9 bases and the J gene end by 6 bases; junction bases not matched to a gene: 8. The CDR3 DNA is TGTGCCAGTGCACAGGGGTGGGGTCAGCCCCAGCATTTT. Its translation is CASAQGWGQPQHF.

The gene calls are TRBV7-9 and TRBJ2-6; D uncertain. CDR1 is SEHNR, CDR2 FQNEAQ, per germline (reference sequence). The CDR3 has 16 residues. Trimming pared 2 bases from V and 2 bases from J, leaving 10 bases between. This CDR3 reads CASSLIIRTGANVLTF. The CDR3 bases are TGTGCCAGCAGCTTAATCATACGCACTGGGGCCAACGTCCTGACTTTC.